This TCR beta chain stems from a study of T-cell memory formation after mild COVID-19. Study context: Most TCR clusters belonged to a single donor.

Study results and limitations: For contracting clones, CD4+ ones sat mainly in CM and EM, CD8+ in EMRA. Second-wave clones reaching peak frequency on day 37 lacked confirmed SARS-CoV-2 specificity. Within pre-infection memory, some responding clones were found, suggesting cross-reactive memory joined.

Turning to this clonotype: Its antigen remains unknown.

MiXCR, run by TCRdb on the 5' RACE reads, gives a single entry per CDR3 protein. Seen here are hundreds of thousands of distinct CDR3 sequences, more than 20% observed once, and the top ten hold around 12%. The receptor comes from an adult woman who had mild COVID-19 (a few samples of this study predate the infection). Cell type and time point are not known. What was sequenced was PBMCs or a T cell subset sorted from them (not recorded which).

The CDR3 is CASSPGQDFFYGYTF. CDR3 nucleotide sequence: TGTGCCAGCTCACCGGGGCAGGACTTCTTCTATGGCTACACCTTC. The J gene is TRBJ1-2, the V gene TRBV18; a possible D gene is TRBD1 (5 bases). The germline CDR1 and CDR2 sequences are KGHSH and LQKENI. The CDR3 runs to 15 residues. Trimming removed 3 bases from V and 4 bases from J, with 15 bases in between. Drawing the rest from reference TRBV18 and TRBJ1-2, the complete variable domain is NAGVMQNPRHLVRRRGQEARLRCSPMKGHSHVYWYRQLPEEGLKFMVYLQKENIIDESGMPKERFSAEFPKEGPSILRIQQVVRGDSAAYFCASSPGQDFFYGYTFGSGTRLTVV.